Below, 4 T cell receptor beta chains from the same sample are listed, as sequenced in a study of early T cells in non-severe SARS-CoV-2 infection. MiXCR, applied by TCRdb to the 5' RACE reads, yields one record per CDR3 protein. The sample records about 110,000 distinct CDR3 sequences, about an eighth being singletons. Sequenced material: whole blood. The receptors were sampled from an adult who was a healthcare worker with PCR-confirmed SARS-CoV-2 infection or an uninfected control (not recorded which).

The chain couples TRBV28 to TRBJ1-5; 9 nucleotides line up with TRBD1. This CDR3 has 17 residues. V was clipped by 5 bases and J by 5 bases; unmatched bases: 13. CDR1 is MDHEN and CDR2 is SYDVKM in the germline V gene. Here the CDR3 reads CASSPPWDREGDQPQHF. The CDR3 coding sequence is TGTGCCAGCAGTCCCCCCTGGGACAGGGAGGGGGATCAGCCCCAGCATTTT.

This clonotype has a handful of counts. The chain employs TRBV27 and TRBJ1-1; D ambiguous. Between the trimmed V and J ends, which lost 8 bases and 3 bases, there was a span of 13 bases. CDR1 is MNHEY, CDR2 SMNVEV, per germline (reference sequence). This CDR3 spans 13 amino acids. The CDR3 region has the DNA TGTGCCAGCCGAAGGGTCGTGGACACTGAAGCTTTCTTT. Protein sequence: CASRRVVDTEAFF.

This clonotype was seen repeatedly, ten times or more. The chain has TRBV5-4 and TRBJ2-7; D is tentatively TRBD1 or TRBD2 (5 bases each). Germline V gene lookup returns CDR1 SGHNT and CDR2 YYREEE (reference sequence). With 3 bases removed from V and 4 bases from J, the gap between germline ends came to 17 bases. This CDR3 region has 15 residues. CDR3 in amino acids: CASSSGPQGVYEQYF. CDR3 coding DNA: TGTGCCAGCAGCTCGGGACCCCAAGGCGTTTACGAGCAGTACTTC.

The CDR3 DNA reads TGTGCCAGCAGTTTAGTCCCCCGGGGTGAAAAACTGTTTTTT. Amino acids: CASSLVPRGEKLFF. V and J are TRBV27 and TRBJ1-4; no clear D gene. Trimming removed 2 bases from V and 7 bases from J, with 11 bases in between. The CDR3 runs 14 residues. Germline CDR1 is MNHEY and CDR2 is SMNVEV (reference sequence).